The TCR beta chain described here comes from a study of T cells in Graves' hyperthyroidism and ophthalmopathy. The study's findings and limits: Clonotypes that were expanded in thyroid above 0.001 mostly appeared in blood too. Ophthalmopathy prediction by the model preceded onset by a median about 6 months.

This clonotype was counted a few times. Its antigen is still unknown. CDR1 is SQVTM, CDR2 ANQGSEA, per germline. V gave up 4 bases and J gave up 1 base, with 7 bases separating them. CDR3 length: 12 amino acids. Uncontrolled infection, other autoimmune disease, pregnancy or lactation disqualified patients from enrolment. The study based diagnoses on clinical symptoms, serum thyroxine and TRAb, thyroid ultrasound and orbital computed tomography. The CDR3 regions of TCR beta were amplified from RNA transcripts. First-round RT-PCR of the TCR CDR3 relied on the HTBI primer set. A single record per CDR3 protein comes from TCRdb applying MiXCR to the multiplex PCR reads. Among a few hundred thousand distinct CDR3 sequences listed, under 15% were seen once.

This chain uses TRBV29-1 with TRBJ1-1; D is undetermined. Material: blood. This clonotype was obtained from a woman under 40 with Graves' hyperthyroidism. This CDR3 is CSVAGRNTEAFF. Written as DNA, the CDR3 is TGCAGCGTTGCCGGTAGGAACACTGAAGCTTTCTTT.